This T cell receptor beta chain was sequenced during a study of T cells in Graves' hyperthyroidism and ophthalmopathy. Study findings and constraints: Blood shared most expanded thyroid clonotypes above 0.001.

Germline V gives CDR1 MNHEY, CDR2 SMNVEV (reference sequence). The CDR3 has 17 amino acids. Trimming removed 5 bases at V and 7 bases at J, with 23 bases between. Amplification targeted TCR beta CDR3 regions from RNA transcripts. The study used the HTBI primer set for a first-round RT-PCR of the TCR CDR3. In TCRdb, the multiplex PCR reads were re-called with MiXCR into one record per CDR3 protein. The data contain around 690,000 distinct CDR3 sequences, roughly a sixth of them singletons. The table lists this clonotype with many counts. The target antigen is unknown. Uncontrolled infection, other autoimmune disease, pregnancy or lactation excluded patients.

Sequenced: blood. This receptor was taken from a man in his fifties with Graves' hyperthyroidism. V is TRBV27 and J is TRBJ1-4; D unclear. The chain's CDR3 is CASSPTGTRARGEKLFF. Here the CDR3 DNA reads TGTGCCAGCAGTCCCACGGGAACCCGTGCCCGAGGTGAAAAACTGTTTTTT.